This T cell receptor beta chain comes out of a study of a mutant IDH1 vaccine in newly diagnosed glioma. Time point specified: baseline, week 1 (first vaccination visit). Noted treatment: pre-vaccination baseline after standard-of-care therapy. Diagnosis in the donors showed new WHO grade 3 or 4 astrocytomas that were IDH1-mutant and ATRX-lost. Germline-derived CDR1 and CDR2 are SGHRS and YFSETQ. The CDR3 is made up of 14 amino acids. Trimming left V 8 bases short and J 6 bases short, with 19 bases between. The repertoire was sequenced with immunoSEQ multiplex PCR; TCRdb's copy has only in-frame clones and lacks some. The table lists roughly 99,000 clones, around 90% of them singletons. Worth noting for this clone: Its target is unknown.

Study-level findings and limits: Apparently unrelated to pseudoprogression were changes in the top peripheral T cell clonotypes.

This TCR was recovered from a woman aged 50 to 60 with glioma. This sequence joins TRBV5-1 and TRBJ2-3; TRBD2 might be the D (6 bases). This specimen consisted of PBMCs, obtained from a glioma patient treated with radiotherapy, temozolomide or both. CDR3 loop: CASSGRRAGDTQYF. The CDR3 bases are TGCGCCAGTTCTGGCCGGCGGGCGGGGGATACGCAGTATTTT.